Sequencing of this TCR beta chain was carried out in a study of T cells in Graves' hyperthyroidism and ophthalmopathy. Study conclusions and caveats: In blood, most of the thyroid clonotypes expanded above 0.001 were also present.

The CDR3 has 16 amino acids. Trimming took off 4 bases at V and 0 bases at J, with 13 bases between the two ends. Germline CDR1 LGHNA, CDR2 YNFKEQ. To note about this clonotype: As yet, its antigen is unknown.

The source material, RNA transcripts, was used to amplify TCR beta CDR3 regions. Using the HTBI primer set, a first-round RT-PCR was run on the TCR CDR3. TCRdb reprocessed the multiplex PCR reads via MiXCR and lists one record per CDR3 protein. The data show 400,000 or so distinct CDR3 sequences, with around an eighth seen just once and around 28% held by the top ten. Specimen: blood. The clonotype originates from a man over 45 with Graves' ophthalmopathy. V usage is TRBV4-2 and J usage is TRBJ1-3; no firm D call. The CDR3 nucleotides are TGTGCCAGCAGCCCTTCGGGGAGCAACTCTGGAAACACCATATATTTT. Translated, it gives CASSPSGSNSGNTIYF.